Below, 26 T cell receptor beta chains from the same sample are listed, as sequenced in a study of T cell clonotyping in hematopoietic cell transplantation (dated by TCRdb to the early 2020s). This sample's time point label indicates: 100 days after allo-HCT. Libraries came from the immunoSEQ multiplex PCR assay. Drawn from immuneACCESS, this table holds only the in-frame rearrangements with V and J called that TCRdb kept. Clones are partly lost; checked studies trace under half to an unresolved V gene and leave the rest unexplained. The sample profile shows approximately 8,700 clones; approximately 97% of them were found once. The ten largest clonotypes hold roughly 2.3% of the sample. This material consisted of peripheral blood mononuclear cells, taken 100 days after allogeneic stem cell transplant. The source of these receptors is a male patient aged 60 to 75 who had an allogeneic stem cell transplant from a related donor, so the T cells may come from the graft donor. Some clones in this sample may be carry-over from other donors' samples.

This rearrangement joins TRBV5-1 to TRBJ2-7; TRBD1 aligns across 11 bases. Germline assignment: CDR1 SGHRS and CDR2 YFSETQ. The V segment lost 2 bases and the J segment 7 bases; nucleotides outside the gene matches: 11. The CDR3 totals 16 residues. The CDR3 spells CASSFDYRDRGGEQYF. CDR3 coding DNA: TGCGCCAGCAGCTTTGACTACCGGGACAGGGGGGGAGAGCAGTACTTC. The whole variable domain, remainder taken from reference TRBV5-1 and TRBJ2-7, is KAGVTQTPRYLIKTRGQQVTLSCSPISGHRSVSWYQQTPGQGLQFLFEYFSETQRNKGNFPGRFSGRQFSNSRSEMNVSTLELGDSALYLCASSFDYRDRGGEQYFGPGTRLTVT.

V usage is TRBV2 and J usage is TRBJ2-4; possible D gene TRBD1, 6 bases. Germline V gene sequence: CDR1 SNHLY, CDR2 FYNNEI. Trimming took off 3 bases at V and 1 base at J, with 10 bases between the two ends. The CDR3 runs 15 residues. The CDR3 DNA reads as TGTGCCAGCAGTGATTTGCAGGGGGCCAAAAACATTCAGTACTTC. This sequence encodes CASSDLQGAKNIQYF. The whole variable domain, remainder taken from reference TRBV2 and TRBJ2-4, is EPEVTQTPSHQVTQMGQEVILRCVPISNHLYFYWYRQILGQKVEFLVSFYNNEISEKSEIFDDQFSVERPDGSNFTLKIRSTKLEDSAMYFCASSDLQGAKNIQYFGAGTRLSVL.

This chain connects TRBV6-5 to TRBJ1-6, with D perhaps matching TRBD1 (5 bases). This CDR3 is built from 15 residues. V was shortened by 0 bases and J by 7 bases, with 10 bases between the two germline ends. Per the germline V gene, CDR1 is MNHEY and CDR2 is SVGAGI. This chain's CDR3 is CASSYSEGMNSPLHF. CDR3 in DNA: TGTGCCAGCAGTTACTCGGAGGGGATGAATTCACCCCTCCACTTT.

The chain couples TRBV6-5 to TRBJ1-5; D unresolved. The germline V and J ends were trimmed by 5 bases and 5 bases, with 10 bases remaining between them. This CDR3 comprises 13 residues. Germline CDR1 MNHEY, CDR2 SVGAGI. The CDR3 spells CASSNGFHQPQHF. CDR3 nucleotide sequence: TGTGCCAGCAGTAATGGGTTCCATCAGCCCCAGCATTTT.

The V call is TRBV28, the J call TRBJ2-2; TRBD1 matches 8 bases. Germline V gene data show CDR1 as MDHEN and CDR2 as SYDVKM. CDR3 length: 15 amino acids. Trimming at V came to 1 base and at J to 8 bases, leaving 6 bases not matched to a gene. The CDR3 DNA follows: TGTGCCAGCAGTTTATCCCCGACAGGGGTGGGGGAGCTGTTTTTT. This encodes CASSLSPTGVGELFF.

This chain uses TRBV19 with TRBJ1-5, with a possible D match to TRBD1 (6 bases). The CDR3 runs 15 residues. V was clipped by 7 bases and J by 10 bases, with 23 bases between them. Germline loops: CDR1 LNHDA, CDR2 SQIVND (reference sequence). The CDR3 sequence is CASKDPATGSEPQHF. For the CDR3, the DNA is TGTGCCAGTAAAGACCCCGCTACAGGGTCGGAACCCCAGCATTTT.

CDR3 nucleotides: TGTGCCAGCATCCTGGACAGATCCTATAATTCACCCCTCCACTTT. This encodes CASILDRSYNSPLHF. The chain links TRBV2 to TRBJ1-6, with D perhaps TRBD1 (6 bases). Trimming cost V 7 bases and J 1 base, with 11 bases left between them. This CDR3 is built from 15 residues. CDR1 is SNHLY and CDR2 is FYNNEI in the germline V gene.

This clone was picked up one time. The V call is TRBV5-1, the J call TRBJ2-2; tentative D call: TRBD1 (5 bases). CDR1 is SGHRS and CDR2 is YFSETQ in the germline V gene. The length of the CDR3 is 16 residues. Trimming removed 0 bases at V and 3 bases at J, with 12 bases between. CDR3 residues: CASSLVAGPDTGELFF. The CDR3 DNA reads as TGCGCCAGCAGCTTGGTGGCAGGGCCCGACACCGGGGAGCTGTTTTTT.

This clone was detected once. The rearrangement joins TRBV28 to TRBJ1-2, with 11 bases lining up with TRBD1. V shed 6 bases and J 4 bases; nucleotides not matched to a gene: 10. CDR3 length: 16 amino acids. CDR1 is MDHEN and CDR2 is SYDVKM in the germline V gene. The CDR3 sequence is CASSPIRTGGTYGYTF. The CDR3 region has the DNA TGTGCCAGCAGCCCAATCCGGACAGGGGGCACCTATGGCTACACCTTC.

In DNA, the CDR3 is TGTGCCAGTAGTAAGGACGAGACCTACGAGCAGTACTTC. This sequence encodes CASSKDETYEQYF. The J gene is TRBJ2-7, the V gene TRBV19, with no clear D. This CDR3 spans 13 amino acids. Between the trimmed V and J ends, which lost 4 bases and 2 bases, there was a span of 9 bases. Germline V gene lookup returns CDR1 LNHDA and CDR2 SQIVND (reference sequence). Combining the CDR3 with reference TRBV19 and TRBJ2-7 gives the whole variable domain DGGITQSPKYLFRKEGQNVTLSCEQNLNHDAMYWYRQDPGQGLRLIYYSQIVNDFQKGDIAEGYSVSREKKESFPLTVTSAQKNPTAFYLCASSKDETYEQYFGPGTRLTVT.

DNA of the CDR3: TGTGCCAGCAGCTTAGCCATGGGGACCGCGAGCTCCTATAATTCACCCCTCCACTTT. It is translated as CASSLAMGTASSYNSPLHF. The chain links TRBV7-8 to TRBJ1-6, with a possible D match to TRBD1 (5 bases). The CDR3 extends over 19 amino acids. V lost 0 bases and J 0 bases, leaving 15 bases between the germline ends. CDR1 and CDR2 from the germline V gene are SGHVS and FQNEAQ.

The chain carries TRBV5-1 and TRBJ1-4; D is perhaps TRBD1 (6 bases). The V gene's germline CDR1 is SGHRS and CDR2 YFSETQ. V lost 0 bases to trimming and J lost 12 bases, with 18 bases between them. The CDR3 sequence is 15 residues long. The CDR3 region has the DNA TGCGCCAGCAGCTTGGGGACAGTCAACTTTGGGGAACTGTTTTTT. Protein: CASSLGTVNFGELFF. Full variable domain (outside the CDR3, taken from reference TRBV5-1 and TRBJ1-4): KAGVTQTPRYLIKTRGQQVTLSCSPISGHRSVSWYQQTPGQGLQFLFEYFSETQRNKGNFPGRFSGRQFSNSRSEMNVSTLELGDSALYLCASSLGTVNFGELFFGSGTQLSVL.

The chain has TRBV5-4 and TRBJ1-2, with D possibly being TRBD1 (6 bases). Germline V gives CDR1 SGHNT, CDR2 YYREEE (reference sequence). This CDR3 contains 14 residues. Deletions cut 2 bases from V and 3 bases from J, with 11 bases between. Here the CDR3 reads CASSLTGNDYGYTF. The CDR3 DNA reads TGTGCCAGCAGCTTAACAGGGAATGACTATGGCTACACCTTC.

The chain carries TRBV27 and TRBJ2-7; D gene unclear. The CDR3 is made up of 14 amino acids. From germline, CDR1 is MNHEY and CDR2 SMNVEV (reference sequence). The V end lost 2 bases, the J end lost 2 bases, and 10 bases lay between the germline ends. The CDR3 DNA follows: TGTGCCAGCAGTTTACGGACGAGCCCCTACGAGCAGTACTTC. It codes for CASSLRTSPYEQYF.

The rearrangement uses TRBV5-6 and TRBJ2-1, with 14 bases matching TRBD2. Germline loops: CDR1 SGHDT, CDR2 YYEEEE. The CDR3 has 16 amino acids. V dropped 0 bases and J dropped 7; count of bases not matched to a gene: 3. As DNA, the CDR3 is TGTGCCAGCAGCTTGGTCTGGACTAGCGGGGGGAATGAGCAGTTCTTC. It translates to CASSLVWTSGGNEQFF.

This rearrangement joins TRBV4-2 to TRBJ2-5; D gene uncertain. The germline V and J ends were trimmed by 4 bases and 5 bases, with 20 bases remaining between them. CDR3 length equals 16 residues. Germline V gene lookup returns CDR1 LGHNA and CDR2 YNFKEQ. The CDR3 DNA reads as TGTGCCAGCAGCCTTCAAGCGACAAGGGTAAGGGAGACCCAGTACTTC. Translation gives CASSLQATRVRETQYF.

The J gene is TRBJ1-1, the V gene TRBV6-1; D gene ambiguous. The CDR3 runs to 14 residues. The V gene's germline CDR1 is MNHNS and CDR2 SASEGT. Trimming shortened V by 7 bases and J by 4 bases, and 16 bases separated the two germline ends. The CDR3 region is CASTTSGSGTEAFF. CDR3 sequence (DNA): TGTGCCAGCACTACTAGCGGGTCGGGCACTGAAGCTTTCTTT.

The chain links TRBV6-5 to TRBJ1-2; D call uncertain. Germline-derived CDR1 and CDR2 are MNHEY and SVGAGI. This CDR3 spans 14 amino acids. Trimming left V 6 bases short and J 8 bases short, with 19 bases between. The CDR3 loop is CASRRLGPQEGYTF. The CDR3 DNA sequence: TGTGCCAGCAGACGACTCGGGCCCCAAGAGGGCTACACCTTC.

The chain recombines TRBV7-9 with TRBJ2-1; 9 bases fit TRBD1. V shed 0 bases and J 2 bases; nucleotides not matched to a gene: 5. The CDR3 sequence is 17 residues long. CDR1 and CDR2 (germline): SEHNR, FQNEAQ (reference sequence). The CDR3 here is CASSLARGQGTYNEQFF. In DNA, the CDR3 is TGTGCCAGCAGCTTAGCGAGGGGACAGGGAACCTACAATGAGCAGTTCTTC.

The J gene is TRBJ1-1, the V gene TRBV6-5; no clear D gene. Germline V gives CDR1 MNHEY, CDR2 SVGAGI. This CDR3 region has 14 residues. V was pared by 7 bases and J by 4 bases, with 16 bases between. The CDR3 DNA sequence: TGTGCCAGCATCGACAATGGCTGGAGCACTGAAGCTTTCTTT. As protein: CASIDNGWSTEAFF.

This chain uses TRBV23-1 with TRBJ1-2; D unclear. TRBV23-1 belongs to the ORF category, with a function that is uncertain. The CDR3 is 15 amino acids. V was cut by 5 bases and J by 1 base, with 14 bases left in between. CDR3 sequence: CASSWNSFYNYGYTF. DNA of the CDR3: TGCGCCAGCAGTTGGAACAGCTTTTATAACTATGGCTACACCTTC.

The gene calls are TRBV19 and TRBJ1-5; D call uncertain. V lost 9 bases and J lost 6, with 21 bases in between. The germline V gene has CDR1 LNHDA and CDR2 SQIVND (reference sequence). This CDR3 is built from 15 residues. Here the CDR3 reads CASTPAGSLGQPQHF. The CDR3 nucleotides read TGTGCCAGCACCCCCGCAGGATCCCTGGGTCAGCCCCAGCATTTT.

This chain uses TRBV6-1 with TRBJ2-3, with 11 nucleotides matching TRBD2. With V trimmed by 10 bases and J by 5 bases, 8 bases remained unmatched. Germline V gives CDR1 MNHNS, CDR2 SASEGT. The length of the CDR3 is 14 residues. The CDR3 region has the DNA TGTGCCACTACTAGCGGGGGAGGGATAGATACGCAGTATTTT. It codes for CATTSGGGIDTQYF.

The chain couples TRBV2 to TRBJ2-7, with TRBD1 matching 8 bases. The V gene end was trimmed by 5 bases and the J gene end by 0 bases; junction bases not matched to a gene: 6. Germline assignment: CDR1 SNHLY and CDR2 FYNNEI. The CDR3 is 15 residues long. For the CDR3, the DNA is TGTGCCAGCAGTTACAGGGGGAGAAGCTCCTACGAGCAGTACTTC. Translated, it gives CASSYRGRSSYEQYF.

This clone was observed a single time. The chain's CDR3 is CASSSRGTAQPQHF. In DNA, the CDR3 is TGTGCCAGCAGCTCAAGAGGGACAGCCCAGCCCCAGCATTTT. The chain couples TRBV5-6 to TRBJ1-5, with TRBD1 matching 7 bases. The CDR3 covers 14 residues. Germline values: CDR1 SGHDT, CDR2 YYEEEE. J was trimmed by 7 bases and V by 3 bases; bases with no gene match: 7.

This rearrangement joins TRBV4-1 to TRBJ1-2; D gene unclear. Germline V gene data show CDR1 as MGHRA and CDR2 as YSYEKL. The CDR3 loop spans 18 amino acids. Trimming removed 0 bases at V and 1 base at J, with 18 bases between. The CDR3 DNA is TGCGCCAGCAGCCAAGATCCTTTCGGCCCAAGAATTAACTATGGCTACACCTTC. This encodes CASSQDPFGPRINYGYTF.